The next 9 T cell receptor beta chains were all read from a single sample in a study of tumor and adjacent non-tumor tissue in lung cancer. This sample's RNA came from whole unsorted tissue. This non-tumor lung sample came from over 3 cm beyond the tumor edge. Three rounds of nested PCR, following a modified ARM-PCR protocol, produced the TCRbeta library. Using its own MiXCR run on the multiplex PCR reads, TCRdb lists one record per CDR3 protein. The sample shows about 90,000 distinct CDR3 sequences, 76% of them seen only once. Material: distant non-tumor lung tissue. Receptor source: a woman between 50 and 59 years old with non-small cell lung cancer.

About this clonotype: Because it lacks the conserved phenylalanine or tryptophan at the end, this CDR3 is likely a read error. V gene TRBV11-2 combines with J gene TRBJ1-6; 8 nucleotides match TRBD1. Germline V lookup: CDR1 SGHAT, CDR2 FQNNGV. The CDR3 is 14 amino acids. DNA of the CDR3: TGTGCCAGCAGCATAGACAGGGGTAATTCACTCCTCCACTAT. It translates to CASSIDRGNSLLHY.

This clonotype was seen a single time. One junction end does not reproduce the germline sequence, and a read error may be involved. CDR3 sequence reads: CSVEIGAWDLFF. In DNA, the CDR3 is TGCAGCGTTGAAATCGGGGCCTGGGACCTGTTTTTT. The chain uses TRBV29-1 and TRBJ2-2, with D perhaps TRBD1 or TRBD2 (5 bases each). CDR1 SQVTM and CDR2 ANQGSEA come from the germline V gene. The CDR3 totals 12 residues.

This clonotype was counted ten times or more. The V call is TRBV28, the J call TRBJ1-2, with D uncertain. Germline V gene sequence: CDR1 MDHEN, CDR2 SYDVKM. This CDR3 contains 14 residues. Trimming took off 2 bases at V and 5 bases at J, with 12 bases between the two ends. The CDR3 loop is CASSLGLVGYGYTF. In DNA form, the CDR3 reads TGTGCCAGCAGTTTAGGTCTAGTAGGGTATGGCTACACCTTC.

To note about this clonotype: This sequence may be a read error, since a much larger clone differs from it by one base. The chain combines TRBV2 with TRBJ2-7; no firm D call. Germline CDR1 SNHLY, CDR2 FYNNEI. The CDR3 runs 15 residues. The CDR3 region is CANSDSAYQTYEQYF. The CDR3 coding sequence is TGTGCCAACAGTGATTCAGCGTATCAGACCTACGAGCAGTACTTC.

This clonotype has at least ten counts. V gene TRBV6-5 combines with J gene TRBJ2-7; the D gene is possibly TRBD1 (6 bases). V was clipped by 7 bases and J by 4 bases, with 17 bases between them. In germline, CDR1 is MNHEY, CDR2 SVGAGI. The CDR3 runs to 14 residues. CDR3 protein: CASTPGQRSYEQYF. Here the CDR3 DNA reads TGTGCCAGCACTCCCGGACAGAGAAGTTACGAGCAGTACTTC.

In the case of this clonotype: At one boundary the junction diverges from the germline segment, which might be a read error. CDR3: CASGQVNVGYNEQFF. CDR3 coding DNA: TGTGCCAGCGGCCAAGTTAATGTGGGATACAATGAGCAGTTCTTC. The genes are TRBV4-2 and TRBJ2-1; D remains ambiguous. This CDR3 comprises 15 residues. Germline V gene lookup returns CDR1 LGHNA and CDR2 YNFKEQ.

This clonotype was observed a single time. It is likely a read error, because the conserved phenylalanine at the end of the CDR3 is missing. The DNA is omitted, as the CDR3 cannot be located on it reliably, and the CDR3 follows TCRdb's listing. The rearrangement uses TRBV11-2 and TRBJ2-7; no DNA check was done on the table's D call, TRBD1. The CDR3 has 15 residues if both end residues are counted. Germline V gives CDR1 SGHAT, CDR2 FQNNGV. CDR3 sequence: CATSTGTGRTYEHYI.

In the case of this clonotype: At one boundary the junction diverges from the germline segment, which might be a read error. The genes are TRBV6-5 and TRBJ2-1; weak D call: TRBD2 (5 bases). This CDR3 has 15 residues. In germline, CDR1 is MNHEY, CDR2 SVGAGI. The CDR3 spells CASTVTRCSYNEQFF. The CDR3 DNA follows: TGTGCCAGCACCGTTACTAGGTGTTCCTATAATGAGCAGTTCTTC.

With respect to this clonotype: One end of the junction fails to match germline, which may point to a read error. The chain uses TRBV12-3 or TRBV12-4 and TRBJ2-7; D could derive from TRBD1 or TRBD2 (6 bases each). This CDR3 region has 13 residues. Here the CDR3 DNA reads TGTGCCAGTAGTTTGGGGGGCAACTACGTGCAGTACTTC. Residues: CASSLGGNYVQYF.